Below are 27 T cell receptor beta chains sequenced from a single sample in a study of early T cells in non-severe SARS-CoV-2 infection. MiXCR was run by TCRdb on the 5' RACE reads, yielding one entry per CDR3 protein. The sample yields 50,000 to 65,000 distinct CDR3 sequences, about 7.7% seen once. The specimen comprised whole blood, sampled at baseline. All receptors derive from an adult who was a healthcare worker with PCR-confirmed SARS-CoV-2 infection or an uninfected control (not recorded which).

This rearrangement joins TRBV6-5 to TRBJ2-5, with 12 bases lining up with TRBD2. J lost 1 base, V lost 6 bases, and 3 bases had no gene match. Germline assignment: CDR1 MNHEY and CDR2 SVGAGI. CDR3 length equals 15 residues. CDR3: CASRRTSGAQETQYF. In DNA, the CDR3 is TGTGCCAGCAGGAGGACTAGCGGGGCCCAAGAGACCCAGTACTTC.

The rearrangement joins TRBV27 to TRBJ1-2, with TRBD1 matching over 8 bases. Per germline, CDR1 MNHEY and CDR2 SMNVEV (reference sequence). With 7 bases clipped from V and 2 bases from J, the junction kept 6 bases outside the gene matches. This CDR3 region has 14 residues. CDR3: CASKAGGANYGYTF. CDR3 DNA: TGTGCCAGCAAGGCAGGGGGCGCGAACTATGGCTACACCTTC.

The CDR3, as DNA: TGTGCCAGCAGCTTAGGACGGGAGCGGACCAATGAGCAGTTCTTC. It yields the protein CASSLGRERTNEQFF. The J gene is TRBJ2-1, the V gene TRBV7-3, with D maybe TRBD2 (6 bases). The CDR3 covers 15 residues. V was shortened by 2 bases and J by 6 bases, with 14 bases between the two germline ends. Germline lookup yields CDR1 SGHTA and CDR2 FQGTGA.

This clonotype appeared once. This may be a read error: a much more frequent sequence differs by one nucleotide. A read error is likely, as this CDR3 ends without the conserved phenylalanine or tryptophan. The chain has TRBV27 and TRBJ2-7; D gene uncertain. CDR1 MNHEY and CDR2 SMNVEV come from the germline V gene (reference sequence). The CDR3 runs to 14 residues. V shed 6 bases and J shed 5 bases, with 17 bases lying between them. The CDR3: CASSPFVQRDEQYI. The DNA for the CDR3 is TGTGCCAGCAGCCCCTTCGTGCAGCGAGACGAGCAGTACATC.

This sequence joins TRBV11-1 and TRBJ2-1, with TRBD1 as a possible D gene (5 bases). The germline gives CDR1 SGHAT, CDR2 FQDESV (reference sequence). There are 14 residues in the CDR3. V was trimmed by 0 bases and J by 4 bases, leaving 7 bases between them. In nucleotides, the CDR3 is TGTGCCAGCAGCTTAGCGGGGCTTTACAATGAGCAGTTCTTC. Translating it yields CASSLAGLYNEQFF.

The chain is built from TRBV27 and TRBJ1-2, with TRBD1 identical over 8 bases. The germline CDR1 and CDR2 sequences are MNHEY and SMNVEV (reference sequence). The CDR3 sequence is 15 residues long. With 5 bases clipped from V and 4 bases from J, the junction kept 9 bases outside the gene matches. The CDR3 is CASSPDRGRSYGYTF. DNA for the CDR3: TGTGCCAGCAGTCCCGACAGGGGTAGGAGCTATGGCTACACCTTC.

The rearrangement joins TRBV27 to TRBJ2-7, with D possibly matching TRBD1 (6 bases). The V and J ends lost 5 bases and 2 bases respectively, with 13 bases between them. Germline V gene lookup returns CDR1 MNHEY and CDR2 SMNVEV (reference sequence). CDR3 size: 14 residues. The CDR3 spells CASSPPQGTYEQYF. The CDR3 DNA reads TGTGCCAGCAGTCCGCCACAGGGAACCTACGAGCAGTACTTC.

This chain connects TRBV7-3 to TRBJ2-3; 7 nucleotides line up with TRBD2. The V and J ends lost 1 base and 8 bases, in that order; junction bases with no gene match: 6. The CDR3 totals 14 residues. Germline loops: CDR1 SGHTA, CDR2 FQGTGA. The CDR3 region has the DNA TGTGCCAGCAGCTTAAGCCGAGCTAGCGGTACGCAGTATTTT. This encodes CASSLSRASGTQYF.

This clonotype came up a few times. This chain joins TRBV7-2 and TRBJ2-7; TRBD1 aligns across 7 bases. The V gene's germline CDR1 is SGHTA and CDR2 FQGNSA. With 1 base clipped from V and 6 bases from J, the junction kept 6 bases outside the gene matches. The CDR3 has 14 residues. CDR3 sequence: CASSLGQGNREQYF. In DNA form, the CDR3 reads TGTGCCAGCAGCTTAGGACAGGGCAATCGCGAGCAGTACTTC.

The rearrangement joins TRBV28 to TRBJ2-7, with TRBD2 matching over 9 bases. With V trimmed by 6 bases and J by 1 base, 16 bases remained unmatched. The CDR3 is made up of 18 amino acids. The germline gives CDR1 MDHEN, CDR2 SYDVKM. CDR3 sequence (DNA): TGTGCCAGCAGCCCAGTAGGAGCGGGAGGTCCTCAATCCTACGAGCAGTACTTC. Its translation: CASSPVGAGGPQSYEQYF.

This clonotype showed up just a few times. The gene calls are TRBV29-1 and TRBJ2-5, with 10 nucleotides matching TRBD2. The CDR3 runs 14 residues. The germline gives CDR1 SQVTM, CDR2 ANQGSEA. V shed 4 bases and J 8 bases; nucleotides not matched to a gene: 10. The CDR3 reads CSVGGLAVTVTQYF. CDR3 bases: TGCAGCGTTGGCGGACTAGCGGTCACAGTAACCCAGTACTTC.

This chain joins TRBV3-1 and TRBJ2-7; maybe TRBD2 (6 bases). CDR3 length: 15 residues. V was cut by 4 bases and J by 5 bases, with 18 bases left in between. CDR1 is LGHDT, CDR2 YNNKEL, per germline (reference sequence). The CDR3 nucleotides are TGTGCCAGCAGCCGCGGGACCGGAACACGGAACGAGCAGTACTTC. This gives the protein CASSRGTGTRNEQYF.

The chain has TRBV7-9 and TRBJ2-7, with TRBD2 matching over 13 bases. The length of the CDR3 is 16 residues. V lost 5 bases and J lost 4; bases outside the gene matches: 8. CDR1 and CDR2 (germline): SEHNR, FQNEAQ (reference sequence). DNA for the CDR3: TGTGCCAGCAGCCCTTGGACTAGCGGGGGCCGTTACGAGCAGTACTTC. Its protein product is CASSPWTSGGRYEQYF.

The genes are TRBV4-1 and TRBJ2-7, with TRBD1 identical over 9 bases. V shed 1 base and J 3 bases; nucleotides not matched to a gene: 7. CDR1 and CDR2 (germline): MGHRA, YSYEKL. This CDR3 spans 16 amino acids. CDR3 bases: TGCGCCAGCAGCCAAGGAACAGGGGGCTTTAGCTACGAGCAGTACTTC. Translating it yields CASSQGTGGFSYEQYF.

This clonotype was recorded a few times. The chain carries TRBV6-1 and TRBJ2-3, with TRBD1 identical over 8 bases. Germline V gene sequence: CDR1 MNHNS, CDR2 SASEGT. The length of the CDR3 is 17 residues. V lost 6 bases to trimming and J lost 2 bases; unmatched junction nucleotides: 13. CDR3 DNA sequence: TGTGCCAGCAGGGGGTCTTACGGGACAGGTTACACAGATACGCAGTATTTT. It translates to CASRGSYGTGYTDTQYF.

This clonotype has more than one count but fewer than ten. This chain links TRBV29-1 with TRBJ2-1; 7 nucleotides line up with TRBD2. This CDR3 has 14 amino acids. Germline values: CDR1 SQVTM, CDR2 ANQGSEA. V shed 2 bases and J 6 bases; nucleotides not matched to a gene: 7. The CDR3 spells CSVEQRDKGNEQFF. The CDR3 bases are TGCAGCGTTGAACAGCGGGATAAGGGCAATGAGCAGTTCTTC.

This clonotype showed up just a few times. The CDR3 loop reads CSAGRGGSTNEQFF. CDR3 DNA sequence: TGCAGTGCTGGACGTGGCGGGAGCACCAATGAGCAGTTCTTC. V gene TRBV20-1 combines with J gene TRBJ2-1, with 7 bases identical to TRBD2. Trimming at V came to 5 bases and at J to 6 bases, leaving 10 bases not matched to a gene. The CDR3 length is 14 residues. Germline V gene sequence: CDR1 DFQATT, CDR2 SNEGSKA (reference sequence).

The chain uses TRBV7-2 and TRBJ2-7; possibly TRBD1 for D (5 bases). Germline V gives CDR1 SGHTA, CDR2 FQGNSA. V was pared by 5 bases and J by 4 bases, with 9 bases between. This CDR3 contains 12 residues. CDR3 residues: CASSPTEYEQYF. For the CDR3, the DNA is TGTGCCAGCAGCCCGACAGAGTACGAGCAGTACTTC.

This clonotype was seen only a few times. The chain couples TRBV14 to TRBJ2-7, with 8 positions matching TRBD2. V dropped 4 bases and J dropped 3; count of bases not matched to a gene: 11. Germline lookup yields CDR1 SGHDN and CDR2 FVKESK. This CDR3 is 16 amino acids long. The CDR3 region is CASSPTGGSGIYEQYF. As DNA, the CDR3 is TGTGCCAGCAGCCCAACCGGGGGTAGCGGGATCTACGAGCAGTACTTC.

This clonotype was seen more than once but under ten times. The DNA of the CDR3 is TGCAGTGCTCGACAGGGACAGTACGAAGTGTACACTGAAGCTTTCTTT. It specifies CSARQGQYEVYTEAFF. This chain connects TRBV20-1 to TRBJ1-1; 7 bases match TRBD1. The germline gives CDR1 DFQATT, CDR2 SNEGSKA (reference sequence). V lost 5 bases and J lost 3; bases outside the gene matches: 15. The CDR3 loop spans 16 amino acids.

This clonotype turned up a few times. The V gene is TRBV28, the J gene TRBJ1-5; D gene ambiguous. CDR3 length: 17 residues. V was shortened by 6 bases and J by 0 bases, with 18 bases between the two germline ends. In germline, CDR1 is MDHEN, CDR2 SYDVKM. CDR3 DNA: TGTGCCAGCAGCAGACCCGGGGATAACTATAGCAATCAGCCCCAGCATTTT. It specifies CASSRPGDNYSNQPQHF.

This clonotype was counted many times. The chain recombines TRBV18 with TRBJ2-1; a weak D match, TRBD2 (6 bases). There are 16 residues in the CDR3. Trimming took 4 bases from V and 0 from J, leaving 13 bases between them. CDR1 KGHSH and CDR2 LQKENI come from the germline V gene. CDR3 in DNA: TGTGCCAGCTCACAATCCGGGGAGGCCTCCTACAATGAGCAGTTCTTC. Its protein is CASSQSGEASYNEQFF.

The chain employs TRBV20-1 and TRBJ2-7; no reliable D call. Looked up from germline, CDR1 is DFQATT and CDR2 is SNEGSKA (reference sequence). Trimming pared 3 bases from V and 4 bases from J, leaving 10 bases between. CDR3 length equals 12 residues. CDR3 nucleotides: TGCAGTGCTAGTTTTTCTGGGTACGAGCAGTACTTC. It specifies CSASFSGYEQYF.

The sample holds many counts of this clonotype. This rearrangement joins TRBV5-6 to TRBJ2-3, with D tentatively TRBD2 (6 bases). CDR3 size: 14 residues. V was clipped by 0 bases and J by 1 base, with 6 bases between them. Germline CDR1 SGHDT, CDR2 YYEEEE. The CDR3 coding sequence is TGTGCCAGCAGCTTGGCTAGCGGCACAGATACGCAGTATTTT. Translating it yields CASSLASGTDTQYF.

This clonotype turned up a few times. The junction does not match germline at one end; this may be a read error. This chain connects TRBV24-1 to TRBJ2-7, with a tentative D call TRBD2 (5 bases). Germline values: CDR1 KGHDR, CDR2 SFDVKD. The CDR3 spans 15 residues. This CDR3 is CATSDSSGLIYEQYF. As DNA, the CDR3 is TGTGCCACCAGCGATTCTTCTGGACTGATCTACGAGCAGTACTTC.

In its sample, this clonotype was seen a few times. The chain is built from TRBV4-3 and TRBJ2-5; perhaps TRBD2 as D (7 bases). V lost 0 bases and J 5 bases, leaving 16 bases between the germline ends. CDR1 LGHNA and CDR2 YSLEER come from the germline V gene. This CDR3 spans 16 amino acids. CDR3 nucleotide sequence: TGCGCCAGCAGCCAAGATAGAGGGGGAGGGTATGAGACCCAGTACTTC. Protein: CASSQDRGGGYETQYF.

This clonotype was recorded a few times. The V gene is TRBV12-3 or TRBV12-4, the J gene TRBJ1-3, with unresolved D. CDR3 length: 13 amino acids. V lost 1 base to trimming and J lost 2 bases, with 3 bases between them. CDR3 region: CASSLGTGNTIYF. CDR3 nucleotides: TGTGCCAGCAGTTTAGGAACTGGAAACACCATATATTTT.